Each of the 6 T cell receptor beta chains below was sequenced from the same sample in a study of T cell responses to AZD1222 COVID-19 vaccine. The assay was immunoSEQ multiplex PCR, and TCRdb's table has in-frame clones only and misses some. The sample includes around 89,000 clones, approximately 91% of them seen just once. This sample comprised peripheral blood, obtained on day 0 of AZD1222 vaccination. The receptor set was obtained from an adult in good health.

The chain joins TRBV5-1 to TRBJ1-1; 10 positions match TRBD1. J gave up 4 bases and V 3 bases, and 6 bases lay outside the gene matches. The CDR3 runs 15 residues. CDR1 is SGHRS, CDR2 YFSETQ, per germline. The CDR3 protein is CASSYGTGAVTEAFF. CDR3 DNA sequence: TGCGCCAGCAGCTACGGGACAGGGGCGGTCACTGAAGCTTTCTTT.

The rearrangement uses TRBV4-2 and TRBJ1-5, with 9 bases that match TRBD1. Germline V gene data show CDR1 as LGHNA and CDR2 as YNFKEQ. Trimming at V came to 0 bases and at J to 5 bases, leaving 5 bases not matched to a gene. The CDR3 is 16 amino acids. This chain's CDR3 is CASSQDNRGQDQPQHF. CDR3 sequence (DNA): TGTGCCAGCAGCCAAGATAACAGGGGGCAGGATCAGCCCCAGCATTTT.

The chain carries TRBV18 and TRBJ2-5; D gene uncertain. This CDR3 is 14 amino acids long. Germline-derived CDR1 and CDR2 are KGHSH and LQKENI. V gave up 4 bases and J gave up 1 base, with 10 bases separating them. CDR3 nucleotides: TGTGCCAGCTCACTCCGTGGAGCCCAAGAGACCCAGTACTTC. As protein: CASSLRGAQETQYF.

The gene calls are TRBV3-1 (or the pseudogene TRBV3-2) and TRBJ2-7; D not certain. Germline V gene lookup returns CDR1 LGHDT and CDR2 YNNKEL (reference sequence). This CDR3 is 15 amino acids long. V lost 1 base and J lost 5, with 15 bases in between. CDR3 protein: CASSQAGLIRDEQYF. The CDR3 region has the DNA TGTGCCAGCAGCCAAGCCGGTTTGATTCGCGACGAGCAGTACTTC.

This clone was recorded only once. The CDR3 spells CASSPWTGGDYGYTF. In nucleotides, the CDR3 is TGTGCCAGCTCACCCTGGACAGGTGGGGACTATGGCTACACCTTC. The chain is built from TRBV18 and TRBJ1-2; 7 bases match TRBD1. V shed 3 bases and J 3 bases; nucleotides not matched to a gene: 7. CDR1 and CDR2 from the germline V gene are KGHSH and LQKENI. The CDR3 spans 15 residues.

The rearrangement uses TRBV4-2 and TRBJ2-3; 8 bases are a match to TRBD2. The ends lost 1 base at V and 2 bases at J; junction bases unmatched: 11. Germline V lookup: CDR1 LGHNA, CDR2 YNFKEQ. The CDR3 covers 18 residues. CDR3 DNA sequence: TGTGCCAGCAGCCAAGGCGTTGGGACTAGGACACTCACAGATACGCAGTATTTT. This gives the protein CASSQGVGTRTLTDTQYF.